This T cell receptor (beta chain) is from a study of T cell responses to AZD1222 COVID-19 vaccine. Whole-study findings and limits: No day 14 peak samples; only post-peak repertoires were characterized.

Trimming cost V 6 bases and J 2 bases, with 5 bases left between them. This CDR3 region has 11 residues. Here immunoSEQ multiplex PCR was the method, and the copy in TCRdb shows in-frame clones only, minus some. Here the sample spans approximately 94,000 clones, 85% to 90% being singletons. On this clone itself: The antigen remains undetermined.

The gene calls are TRBV12-3 or TRBV12-4 and TRBJ2-7; D call uncertain. The specimen was peripheral blood, collected on day 0 of AZD1222 vaccination. The receptor comes from an adult in good health. The CDR3 loop reads CASSPAYEQYF. The CDR3, as DNA: TGTGCCAGCAGCCCGGCCTACGAGCAGTACTTC.